This TCR beta chain is drawn from a study of graft-versus-host responses after intestinal transplantation. Looking at the study overall: Each of the recipients got a multivisceral, liver-intestinal, or isolated intestinal transplant. Broader study findings: In patients with graft-donor T cell macrochimerism, allograft graft-versus-host to host-versus-graft clonal ratios were high.

V was shortened by 0 bases and J by 0 bases, with 5 bases between the two germline ends. Germline CDR1 SGHRS, CDR2 YFSETQ. The CDR3 length is 14 residues. Assay used: immunoSEQ multiplex PCR; TCRdb lists only in-frame clones, some missing. The table includes about 130,000 clones, around 90% detected once. This clone has only one observation. Its target is not known. This receptor was obtained from a human donor who received an intestinal transplant. This chain links TRBV5-1 with TRBJ2-3; unclear D gene. The starting material was unstimulated CD4+ T cells sorted from spleen or lymph node cells, obtained before intestinal transplant. CDR3 region: CASSLVESTDTQYF. The DNA of the CDR3 is TGCGCCAGCAGCTTGGTTGAGAGCACAGATACGCAGTATTTT. Filled out from reference TRBV5-1 and TRBJ2-3, the complete variable domain reads KAGVTQTPRYLIKTRGQQVTLSCSPISGHRSVSWYQQTPGQGLQFLFEYFSETQRNKGNFPGRFSGRQFSNSRSEMNVSTLELGDSALYLCASSLVESTDTQYFGPGTRLTVL.